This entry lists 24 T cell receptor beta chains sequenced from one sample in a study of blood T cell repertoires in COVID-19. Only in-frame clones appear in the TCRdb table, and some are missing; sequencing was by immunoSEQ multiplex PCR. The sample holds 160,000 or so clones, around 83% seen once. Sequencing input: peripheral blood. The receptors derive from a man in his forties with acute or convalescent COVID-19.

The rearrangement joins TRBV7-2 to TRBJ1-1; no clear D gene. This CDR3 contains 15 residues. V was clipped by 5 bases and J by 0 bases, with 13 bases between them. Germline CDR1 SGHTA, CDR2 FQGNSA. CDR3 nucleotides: TGTGCCAGCAGCACAACCCCACAAATGAACACTGAAGCTTTCTTT. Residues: CASSTTPQMNTEAFF.

The chain's CDR3 is CATTETAINEKLFF. CDR3 in DNA: TGTGCCACCACCGAGACAGCTATCAATGAAAAACTGTTTTTT. V is TRBV24-1 and J is TRBJ1-4; TRBD1 is a possible D gene (5 bases). The V gene's germline CDR1 is KGHDR and CDR2 SFDVKD. V was shortened by 8 bases and J by 5 bases, with 14 bases between the two germline ends. CDR3 length equals 14 residues.

The CDR3 spells CASSLQGWSGDGYTF. The DNA of the CDR3 is TGTGCCAGCAGCTTACAGGGATGGAGTGGAGATGGCTACACCTTC. J is TRBJ1-2 and V is TRBV7-2; weak D call: TRBD1 (5 bases). CDR1 and CDR2 (germline): SGHTA, FQGNSA. Trimming removed 2 bases from V and 6 bases from J, with 16 bases in between. This CDR3 contains 15 residues.

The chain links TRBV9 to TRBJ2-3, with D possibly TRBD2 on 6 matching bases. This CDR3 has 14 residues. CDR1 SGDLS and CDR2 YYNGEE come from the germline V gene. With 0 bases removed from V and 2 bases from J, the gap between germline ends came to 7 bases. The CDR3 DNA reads TGTGCCAGCAGCGTAGGACTAGACACAGATACGCAGTATTTT. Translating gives CASSVGLDTDTQYF.

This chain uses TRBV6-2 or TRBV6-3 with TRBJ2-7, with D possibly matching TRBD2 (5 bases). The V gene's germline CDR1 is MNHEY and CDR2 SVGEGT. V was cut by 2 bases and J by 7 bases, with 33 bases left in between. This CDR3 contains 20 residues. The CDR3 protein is CASSYGRARLEGKGSGEQYF. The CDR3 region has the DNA TGTGCCAGCAGTTACGGTCGTGCTAGACTTGAGGGTAAGGGATCGGGGGAGCAGTACTTC.

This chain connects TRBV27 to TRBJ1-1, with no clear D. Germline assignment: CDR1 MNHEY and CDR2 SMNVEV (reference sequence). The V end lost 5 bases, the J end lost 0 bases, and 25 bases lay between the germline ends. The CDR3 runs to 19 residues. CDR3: CASSPYRRGLKPLNTEAFF. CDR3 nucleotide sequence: TGTGCCAGCAGTCCCTACCGACGAGGGCTGAAGCCCTTGAACACTGAAGCTTTCTTT.

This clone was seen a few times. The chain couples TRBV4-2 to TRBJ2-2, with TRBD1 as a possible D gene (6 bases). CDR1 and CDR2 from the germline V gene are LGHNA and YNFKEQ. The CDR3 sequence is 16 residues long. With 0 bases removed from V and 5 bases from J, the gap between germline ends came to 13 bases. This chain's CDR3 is CASSQEDRVRTGELFF. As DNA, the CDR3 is TGTGCCAGCAGCCAAGAGGACAGAGTTAGAACCGGGGAGCTGTTTTTT.

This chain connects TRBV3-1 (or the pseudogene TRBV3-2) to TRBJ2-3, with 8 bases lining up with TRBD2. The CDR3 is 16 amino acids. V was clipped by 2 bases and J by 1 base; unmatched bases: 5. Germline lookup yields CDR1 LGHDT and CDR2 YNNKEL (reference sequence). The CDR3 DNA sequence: TGTGCCAGCAGCCAAAGTGGGCGGGGGGGCACAGATACGCAGTATTTT. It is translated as CASSQSGRGGTDTQYF.

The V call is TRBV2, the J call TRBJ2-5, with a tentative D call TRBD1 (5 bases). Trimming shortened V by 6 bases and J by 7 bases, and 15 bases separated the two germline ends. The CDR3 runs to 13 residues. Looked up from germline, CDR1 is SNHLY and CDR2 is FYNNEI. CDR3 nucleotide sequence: TGTGCCAGCAGATTCGACAGCCCCGGGACCCAGTACTTC. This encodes CASRFDSPGTQYF.

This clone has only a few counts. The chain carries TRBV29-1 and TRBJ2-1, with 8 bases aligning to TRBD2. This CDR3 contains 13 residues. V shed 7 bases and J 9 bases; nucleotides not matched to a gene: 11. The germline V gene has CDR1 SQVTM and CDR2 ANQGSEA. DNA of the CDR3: TGCAGCGCGAGGAGCGGGGGCCTTAGTGAGCAGTTCTTC. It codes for CSARSGGLSEQFF.

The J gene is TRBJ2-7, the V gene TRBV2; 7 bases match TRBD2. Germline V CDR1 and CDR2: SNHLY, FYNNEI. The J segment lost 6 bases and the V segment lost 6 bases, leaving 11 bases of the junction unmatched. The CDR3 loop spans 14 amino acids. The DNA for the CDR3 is TGTGCCAGCAGAGCCGGACTAGGGGCTGGCGAGCAGTACTTC. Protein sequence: CASRAGLGAGEQYF. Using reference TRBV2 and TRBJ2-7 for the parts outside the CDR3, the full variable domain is EPEVTQTPSHQVTQMGQEVILRCVPISNHLYFYWYRQILGQKVEFLVSFYNNEISEKSEIFDDQFSVERPDGSNFTLKIRSTKLEDSAMYFCASRAGLGAGEQYFGPGTRLTVT.

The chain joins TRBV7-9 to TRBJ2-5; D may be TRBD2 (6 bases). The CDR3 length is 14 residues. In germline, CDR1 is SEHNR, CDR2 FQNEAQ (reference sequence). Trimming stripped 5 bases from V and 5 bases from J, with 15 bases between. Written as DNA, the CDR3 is TGTGCCAGCAGCCCTGAGGGCCGGGGGGAGACCCAGTACTTC. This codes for CASSPEGRGETQYF.

Written as DNA, the CDR3 is TGTGCCAGCAGCCAAGAACAGGGGGCTACGAACTATGGCTACACCTTC. It encodes CASSQEQGATNYGYTF. The gene calls are TRBV4-2 and TRBJ1-2, with TRBD1 identical over 9 bases. Trimming at V came to 0 bases and at J to 2 bases, leaving 4 bases not matched to a gene. Per germline, CDR1 LGHNA and CDR2 YNFKEQ. This CDR3 spans 16 amino acids.

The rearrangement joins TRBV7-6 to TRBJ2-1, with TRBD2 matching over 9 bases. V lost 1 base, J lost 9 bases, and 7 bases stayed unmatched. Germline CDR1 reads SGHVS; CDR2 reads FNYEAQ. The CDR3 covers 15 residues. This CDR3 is CASSLVGGGASEQFF. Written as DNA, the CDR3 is TGTGCCAGCAGCTTAGTGGGCGGGGGGGCCAGTGAGCAGTTCTTC.

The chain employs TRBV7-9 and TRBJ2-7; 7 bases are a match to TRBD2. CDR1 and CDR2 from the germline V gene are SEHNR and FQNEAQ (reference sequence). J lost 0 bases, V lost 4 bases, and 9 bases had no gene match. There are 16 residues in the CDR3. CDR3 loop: CASSSLGLADSYEQYF. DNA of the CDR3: TGTGCCAGCAGCTCCTTGGGCCTAGCGGACTCCTACGAGCAGTACTTC.

In nucleotides, the CDR3 is TGTGCCAGCAGCTTAGGCAGAGGAGGGATGAACACTGAAGCTTTCTTT. This sequence encodes CASSLGRGGMNTEAFF. This chain joins TRBV7-2 and TRBJ1-1; unclear D gene. The CDR3 is made up of 16 amino acids. Trimming removed 1 base from V and 0 bases from J, with 12 bases in between. From germline, CDR1 is SGHTA and CDR2 FQGNSA.

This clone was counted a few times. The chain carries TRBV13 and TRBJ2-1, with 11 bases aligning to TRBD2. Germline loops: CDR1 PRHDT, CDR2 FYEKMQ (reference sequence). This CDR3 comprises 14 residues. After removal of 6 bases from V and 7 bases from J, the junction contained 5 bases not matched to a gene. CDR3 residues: CASRIAGGPNEQFF. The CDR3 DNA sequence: TGTGCCAGCAGAATAGCGGGGGGGCCGAATGAGCAGTTCTTC.

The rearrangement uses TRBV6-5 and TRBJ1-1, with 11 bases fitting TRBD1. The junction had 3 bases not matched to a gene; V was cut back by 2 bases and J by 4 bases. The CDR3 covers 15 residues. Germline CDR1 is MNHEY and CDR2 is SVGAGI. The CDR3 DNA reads TGTGCCAGCAGTTACGGGACAGGGGGTATCACTGAAGCTTTCTTT. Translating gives CASSYGTGGITEAFF.

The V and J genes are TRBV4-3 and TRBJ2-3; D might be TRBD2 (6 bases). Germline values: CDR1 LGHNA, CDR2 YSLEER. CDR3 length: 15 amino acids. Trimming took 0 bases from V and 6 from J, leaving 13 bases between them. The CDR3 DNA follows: TGCGCCAGCAGCCAAGATAGGAGCAGCGGGGATACGCAGTATTTT. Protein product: CASSQDRSSGDTQYF.

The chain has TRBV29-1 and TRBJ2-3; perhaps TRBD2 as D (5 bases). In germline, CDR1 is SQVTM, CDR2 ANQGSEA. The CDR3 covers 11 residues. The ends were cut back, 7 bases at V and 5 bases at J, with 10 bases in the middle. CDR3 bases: TGCAGCGGGGAGAGTAGAGATACGCAGTATTTT. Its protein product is CSGESRDTQYF.

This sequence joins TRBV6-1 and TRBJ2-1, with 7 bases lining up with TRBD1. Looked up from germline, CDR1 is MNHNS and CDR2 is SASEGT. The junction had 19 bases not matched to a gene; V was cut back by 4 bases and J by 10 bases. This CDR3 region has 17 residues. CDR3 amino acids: CASSATPEGQPIREQFF. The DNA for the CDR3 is TGTGCCAGCAGTGCAACCCCTGAGGGACAGCCTATTCGGGAGCAGTTCTTC.

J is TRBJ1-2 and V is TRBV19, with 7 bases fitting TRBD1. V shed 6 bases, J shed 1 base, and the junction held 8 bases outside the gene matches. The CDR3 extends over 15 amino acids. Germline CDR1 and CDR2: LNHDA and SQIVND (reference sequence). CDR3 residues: CASRSTGTDNYGYTF. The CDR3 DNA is TGTGCCAGTAGATCTACCGGGACAGATAACTATGGCTACACCTTC.

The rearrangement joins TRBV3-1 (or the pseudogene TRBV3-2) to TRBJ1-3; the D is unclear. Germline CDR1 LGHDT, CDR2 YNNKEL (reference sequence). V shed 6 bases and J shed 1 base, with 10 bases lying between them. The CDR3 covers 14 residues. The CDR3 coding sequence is TGTGCCAGCAGGCTCGGACTGTCTGGAAACACCATATATTTT. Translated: CASRLGLSGNTIYF.

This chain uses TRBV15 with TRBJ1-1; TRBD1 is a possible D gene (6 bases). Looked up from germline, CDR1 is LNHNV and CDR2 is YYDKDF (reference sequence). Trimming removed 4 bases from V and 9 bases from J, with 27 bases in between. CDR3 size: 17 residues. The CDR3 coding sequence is TGTGCCACCAGCAAAGAACGGGCAGGGGCCCGCTTTAGTAAAGCTTTCTTT. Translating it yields CATSKERAGARFSKAFF.